This TCR beta chain stems from a study of Tregs in tolerant kidney transplant recipients. Study-level findings and limits: For some patients, primers changed over time, blocking nucleotide-level comparison.

Note on this clone: The antigen is undetermined.

TCRdb's copy holds only in-frame clones and misses some; the assay was immunoSEQ multiplex PCR. The sample records roughly 52,000 clones, about 89% being singletons. CDR1 and CDR2 from the germline V gene are PRHDT and FYEKMQ (reference sequence). This CDR3 contains 14 residues. Deletions cut 6 bases from V and 2 bases from J, with 14 bases between. Mixed chimerism was transient after nonmyeloablative marrow transplants from related graft donors. This receptor was obtained from a human patient who received a combined kidney and bone marrow transplant. Some T cells here may be from the graft donor. Sequencing was performed on CD8+ T cells from blood (PBMCs), taken 24 months after the transplant. V usage is TRBV13 and J usage is TRBJ2-7; D possibly corresponds to TRBD2 (6 bases). This chain's CDR3 is CASSSGSETYEQYF. CDR3 nucleotides: TGTGCCAGCAGTTCCGGGAGTGAGACCTACGAGCAGTACTTC.